The text below deals with one TCR beta chain. TCRdb's copy holds only in-frame clones and misses some; the assay was immunoSEQ multiplex PCR. This table has fewer than 130,000 clones, 80% to 90% appearing once. The sample comes from a study of blood T cell repertoires in COVID-19. For the study at large: Spain, Italy and the United States supplied samples that represented acute and convalescent COVID-19.

The source is a woman of 80 years or more with acute or convalescent COVID-19. Sample: peripheral blood.

This chain's CDR3 is CASSRGGNSPLHF. In nucleotides, the CDR3 is TGTGCCAGCAGCAGGGGTGGAAATTCACCCCTCCACTTT. The rearrangement links TRBV2 to TRBJ1-6, with D maybe TRBD1 (6 bases). V lost 6 bases and J 7 bases, leaving 10 bases between the germline ends. CDR1 is SNHLY and CDR2 is FYNNEI in the germline V gene. The CDR3 runs 13 residues.